This T cell receptor beta chain originates from a study of CD8 T cells in Susac syndrome. Across the study: When their blood was taken, the Susac syndrome patients had either not yet had any therapy, were taking corticosteroids, or were taking intravenous immunoglobulin alone.

Worth noting for this clonotype: Its antigen is not known.

The V end was cut by 3 bases, the J end by 7 bases, with 16 bases between. The CDR3 sequence is 14 residues long. Germline V gives CDR1 DFQATT, CDR2 SNEGSKA (reference sequence). RNA in amounts of about 0.5 to 1 ug was reverse transcribed with random hexamers. Multiplex PCR with immunoSEQ amplified the TCR beta CDR3 across 54 Vbeta and 13 Jbeta. TCRdb itself ran the immunoSEQ multiplex PCR reads through MiXCR, one entry per CDR3 protein. The data hold around 180,000 distinct CDR3 sequences, with 85% to 95% observed a single time. General study findings and limits: The relatively small number of individuals in the TCR sequencing and HLA analysis was acknowledged by the study.

Input material: CD4+ T cells from PBMCs. The source of this sequence is a human donor with Susac syndrome. The J gene is TRBJ1-5, the V gene TRBV20-1, with a possible D match to TRBD1 (5 bases). The CDR3 DNA sequence: TGCAGTGCTAGGGGCGGAGTGGGGGAACAGCCCCAGCATTTT. It codes for CSARGGVGEQPQHF.